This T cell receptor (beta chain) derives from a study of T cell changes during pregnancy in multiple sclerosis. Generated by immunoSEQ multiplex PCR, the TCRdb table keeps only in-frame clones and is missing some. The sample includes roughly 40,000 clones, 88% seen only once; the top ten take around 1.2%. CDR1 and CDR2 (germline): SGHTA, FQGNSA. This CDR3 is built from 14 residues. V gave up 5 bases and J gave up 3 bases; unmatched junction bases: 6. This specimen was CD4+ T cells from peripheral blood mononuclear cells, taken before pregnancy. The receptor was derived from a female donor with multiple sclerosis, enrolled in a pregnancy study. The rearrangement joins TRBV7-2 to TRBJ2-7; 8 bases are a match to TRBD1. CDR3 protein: CASSPGQANYEQYF. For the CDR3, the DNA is TGTGCCAGCAGCCCGGGACAGGCAAACTACGAGCAGTACTTC.